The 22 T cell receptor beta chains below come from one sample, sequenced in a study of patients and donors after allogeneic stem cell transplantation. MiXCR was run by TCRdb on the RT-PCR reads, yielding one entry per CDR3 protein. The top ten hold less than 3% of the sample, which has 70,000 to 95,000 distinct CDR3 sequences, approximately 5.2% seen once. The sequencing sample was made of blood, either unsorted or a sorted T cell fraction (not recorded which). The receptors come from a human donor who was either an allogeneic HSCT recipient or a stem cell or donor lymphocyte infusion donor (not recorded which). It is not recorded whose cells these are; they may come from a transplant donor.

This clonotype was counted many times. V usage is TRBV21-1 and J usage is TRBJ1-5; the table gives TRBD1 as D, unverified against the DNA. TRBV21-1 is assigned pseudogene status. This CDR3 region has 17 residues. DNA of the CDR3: TGTGCCAGCAGCAAAGCTCCCGGGAATCCGCACGGTCAGCCCCAGCATTTT. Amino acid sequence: CASSKAPGNPHGQPQHF.

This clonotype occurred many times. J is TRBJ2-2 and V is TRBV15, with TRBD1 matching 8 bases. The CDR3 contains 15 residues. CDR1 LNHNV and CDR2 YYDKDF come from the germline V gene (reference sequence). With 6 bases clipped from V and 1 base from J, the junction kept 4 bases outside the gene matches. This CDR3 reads CATRIQGVNTGELFF. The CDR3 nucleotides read TGTGCCACCAGGATACAGGGGGTGAACACCGGGGAGCTGTTTTTT. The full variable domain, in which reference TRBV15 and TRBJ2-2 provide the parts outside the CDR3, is DAMVIQNPRYQVTQFGKPVTLSCSQTLNHNVMYWYQQKSSQAPKLLFHYYDKDFNNEADTPDNFQSRRPNTSFCFLDIRSPGLGDTAMYLCATRIQGVNTGELFFGEGSRLTVL.

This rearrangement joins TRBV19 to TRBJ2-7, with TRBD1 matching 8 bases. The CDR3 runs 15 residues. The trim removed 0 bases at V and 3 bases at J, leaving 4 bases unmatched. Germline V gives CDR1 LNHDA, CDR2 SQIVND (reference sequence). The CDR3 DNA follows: TGTGCCAGTAGTATAGAAGGACAGGGACTCTACGAGCAGTACTTC. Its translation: CASSIEGQGLYEQYF.

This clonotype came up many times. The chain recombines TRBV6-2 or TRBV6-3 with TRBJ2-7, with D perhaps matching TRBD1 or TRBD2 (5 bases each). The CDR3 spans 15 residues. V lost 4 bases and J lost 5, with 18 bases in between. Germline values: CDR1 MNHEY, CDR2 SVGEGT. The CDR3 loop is CASSFPGTLTNEQYF. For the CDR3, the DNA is TGTGCCAGCAGTTTCCCCGGGACCCTAACTAACGAGCAGTACTTC.

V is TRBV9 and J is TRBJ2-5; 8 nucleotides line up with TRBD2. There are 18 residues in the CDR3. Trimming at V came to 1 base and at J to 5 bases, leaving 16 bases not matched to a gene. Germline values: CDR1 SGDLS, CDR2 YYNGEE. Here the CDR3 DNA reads TGTGCCAGCAGCGTAAAAAGTAGCGGGAATAGTGGTAGCGAGACCCAGTACTTC. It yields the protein CASSVKSSGNSGSETQYF.

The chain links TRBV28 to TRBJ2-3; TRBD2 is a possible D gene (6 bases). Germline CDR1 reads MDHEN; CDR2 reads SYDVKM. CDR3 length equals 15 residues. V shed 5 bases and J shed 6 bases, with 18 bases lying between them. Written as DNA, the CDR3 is TGTGCCAGCAGTCTACACCGGGACTTCGCGGATACGCAGTATTTT. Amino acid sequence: CASSLHRDFADTQYF.

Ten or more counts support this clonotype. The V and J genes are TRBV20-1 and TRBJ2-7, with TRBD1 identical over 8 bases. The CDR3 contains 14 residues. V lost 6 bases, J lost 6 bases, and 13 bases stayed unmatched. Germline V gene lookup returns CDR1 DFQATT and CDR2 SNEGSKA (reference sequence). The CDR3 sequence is CSAELGQGAGEQYF. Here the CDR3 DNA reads TGCAGTGCAGAACTGGGGCAGGGGGCGGGCGAGCAGTACTTC.

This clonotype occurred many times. The DNA of the CDR3 is TGTGCCAGTAGTATGGGGAATTCACCGGGACAGCCGGCTTTCTTT. Protein product: CASSMGNSPGQPAFF. This chain connects TRBV19 to TRBJ1-1, with 7 bases fitting TRBD1. There are 15 residues in the CDR3. Looked up from germline, CDR1 is LNHDA and CDR2 is SQIVND (reference sequence). With V trimmed by 3 bases and J by 11 bases, 15 bases remained unmatched.

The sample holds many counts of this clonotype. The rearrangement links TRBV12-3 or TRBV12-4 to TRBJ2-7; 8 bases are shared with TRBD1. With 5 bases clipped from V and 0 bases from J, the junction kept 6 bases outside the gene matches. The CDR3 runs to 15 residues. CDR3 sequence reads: CASSNGQGYSYEQYF. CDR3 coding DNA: TGTGCCAGCAGTAACGGACAGGGATACTCCTACGAGCAGTACTTC.

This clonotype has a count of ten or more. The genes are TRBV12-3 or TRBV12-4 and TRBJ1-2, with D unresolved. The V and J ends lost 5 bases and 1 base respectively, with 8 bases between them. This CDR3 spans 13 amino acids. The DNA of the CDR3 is TGTGCCAGCAGTCCAAGTAGTAACTATGGCTACACCTTC. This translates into CASSPSSNYGYTF.

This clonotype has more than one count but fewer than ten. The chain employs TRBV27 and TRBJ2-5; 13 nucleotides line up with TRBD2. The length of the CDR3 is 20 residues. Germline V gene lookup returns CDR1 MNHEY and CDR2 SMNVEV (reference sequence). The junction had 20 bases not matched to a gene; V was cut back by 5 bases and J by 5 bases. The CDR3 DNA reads TGTGCCAGCAGTCGCATATCCCCGGGACTAGCGGGGACTATGGGGGAGACCCAGTACTTC. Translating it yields CASSRISPGLAGTMGETQYF.

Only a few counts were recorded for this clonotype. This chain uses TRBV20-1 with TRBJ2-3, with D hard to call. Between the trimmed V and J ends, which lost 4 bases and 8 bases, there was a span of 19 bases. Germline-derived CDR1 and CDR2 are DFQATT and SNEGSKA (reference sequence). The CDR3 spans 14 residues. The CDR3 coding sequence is TGCAGTGCTATTCCCCCCCCCTTACTTCGTACGCAGTATTTT. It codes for CSAIPPPLLRTQYF.

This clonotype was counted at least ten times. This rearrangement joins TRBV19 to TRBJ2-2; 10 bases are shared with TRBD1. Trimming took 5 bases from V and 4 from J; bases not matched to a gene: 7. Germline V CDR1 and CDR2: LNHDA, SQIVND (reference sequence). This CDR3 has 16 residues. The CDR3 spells CASSVGQGSLTGELFF. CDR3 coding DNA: TGTGCCAGTAGTGTGGGACAGGGGTCGCTCACCGGGGAGCTGTTTTTT. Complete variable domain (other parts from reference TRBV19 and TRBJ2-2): DGGITQSPKYLFRKEGQNVTLSCEQNLNHDAMYWYRQDPGQGLRLIYYSQIVNDFQKGDIAEGYSVSREKKESFPLTVTSAQKNPTAFYLCASSVGQGSLTGELFFGEGSRLTVL.

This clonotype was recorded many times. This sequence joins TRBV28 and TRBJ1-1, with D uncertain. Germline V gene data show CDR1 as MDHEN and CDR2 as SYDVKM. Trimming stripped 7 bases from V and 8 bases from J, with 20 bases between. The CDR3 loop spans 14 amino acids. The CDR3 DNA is TGTGCCAGCAACGAACTCGGATTAGCTAGGGAAGCTTTCTTT. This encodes CASNELGLAREAFF.

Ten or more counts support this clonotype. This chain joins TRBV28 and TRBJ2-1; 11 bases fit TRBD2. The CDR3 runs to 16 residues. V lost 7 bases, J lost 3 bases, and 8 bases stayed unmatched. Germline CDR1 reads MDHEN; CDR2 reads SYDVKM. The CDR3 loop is CASTAAGTSGYNEQFF. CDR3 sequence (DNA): TGTGCCAGCACCGCCGCCGGGACTAGCGGCTACAATGAGCAGTTCTTC.

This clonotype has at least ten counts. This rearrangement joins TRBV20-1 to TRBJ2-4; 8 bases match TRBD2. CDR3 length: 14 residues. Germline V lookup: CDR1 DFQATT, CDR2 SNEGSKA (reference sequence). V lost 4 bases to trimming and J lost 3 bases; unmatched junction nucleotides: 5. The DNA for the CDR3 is TGCAGTGCTACTCCCGGGGGGGGCAAAAACATTCAGTACTTC. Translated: CSATPGGGKNIQYF.

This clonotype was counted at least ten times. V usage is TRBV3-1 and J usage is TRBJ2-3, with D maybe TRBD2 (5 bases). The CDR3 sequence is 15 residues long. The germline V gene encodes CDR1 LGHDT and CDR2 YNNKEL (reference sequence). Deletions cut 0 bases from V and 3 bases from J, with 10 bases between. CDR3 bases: TGTGCCAGCAGCCAAGATTCGGACTCGACAGATACGCAGTATTTT. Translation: CASSQDSDSTDTQYF.

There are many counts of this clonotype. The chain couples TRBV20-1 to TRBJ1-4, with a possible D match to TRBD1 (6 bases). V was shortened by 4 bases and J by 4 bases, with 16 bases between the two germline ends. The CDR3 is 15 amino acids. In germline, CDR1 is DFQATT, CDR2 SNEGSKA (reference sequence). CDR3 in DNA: TGCAGTGCTACCGGCCTGGGGGCCTTTAATGAAAAACTGTTTTTT. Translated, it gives CSATGLGAFNEKLFF.

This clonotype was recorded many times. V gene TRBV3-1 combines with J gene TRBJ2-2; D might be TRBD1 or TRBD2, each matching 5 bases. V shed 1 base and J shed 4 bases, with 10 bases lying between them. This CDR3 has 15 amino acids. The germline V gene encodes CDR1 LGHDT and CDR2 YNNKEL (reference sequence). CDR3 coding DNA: TGTGCCAGCAGCCAAGTTCCGGGGCCCACCGGGGAGCTGTTTTTT. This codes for CASSQVPGPTGELFF.

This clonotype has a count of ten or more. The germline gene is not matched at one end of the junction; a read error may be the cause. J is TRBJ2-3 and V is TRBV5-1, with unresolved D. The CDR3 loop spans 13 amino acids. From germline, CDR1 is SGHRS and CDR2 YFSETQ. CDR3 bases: TGCGCCAGCAGGTTGGACAGCACAGATACGCAGTATTTT. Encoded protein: CASRLDSTDTQYF.

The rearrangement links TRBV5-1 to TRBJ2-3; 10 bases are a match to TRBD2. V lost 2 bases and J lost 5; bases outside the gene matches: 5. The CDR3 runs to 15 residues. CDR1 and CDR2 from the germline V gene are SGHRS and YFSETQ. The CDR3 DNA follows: TGCGCCAGCAGCTTCAGCGGGGGGGCCGAAGATACGCAGTATTTT. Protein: CASSFSGGAEDTQYF.

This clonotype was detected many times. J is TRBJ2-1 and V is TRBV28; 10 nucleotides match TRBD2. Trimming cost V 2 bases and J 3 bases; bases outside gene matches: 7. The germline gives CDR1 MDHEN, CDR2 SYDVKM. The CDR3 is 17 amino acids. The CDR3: CASSLVTSGILYNEQFF. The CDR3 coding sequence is TGTGCCAGCAGTTTAGTTACTAGCGGGATACTCTACAATGAGCAGTTCTTC.